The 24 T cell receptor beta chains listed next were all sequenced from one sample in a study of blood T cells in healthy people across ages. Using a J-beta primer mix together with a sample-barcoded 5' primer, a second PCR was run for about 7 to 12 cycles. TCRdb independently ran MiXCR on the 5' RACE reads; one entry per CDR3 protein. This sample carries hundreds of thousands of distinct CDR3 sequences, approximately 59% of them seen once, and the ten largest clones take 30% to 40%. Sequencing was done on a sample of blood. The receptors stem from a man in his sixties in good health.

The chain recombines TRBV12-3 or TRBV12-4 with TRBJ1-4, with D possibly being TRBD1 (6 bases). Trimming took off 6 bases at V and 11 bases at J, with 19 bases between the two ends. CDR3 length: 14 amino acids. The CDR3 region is CASRKSGVMEKLFF. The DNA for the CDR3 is TGTGCCAGCAGGAAATCAGGGGTTATGGAGAAACTGTTTTTT.

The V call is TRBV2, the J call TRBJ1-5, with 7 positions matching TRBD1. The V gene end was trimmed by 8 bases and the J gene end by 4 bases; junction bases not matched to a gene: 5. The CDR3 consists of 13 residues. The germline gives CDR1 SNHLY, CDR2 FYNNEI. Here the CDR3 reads CASLGDRNQPQHF. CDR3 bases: TGTGCCAGCCTAGGGGACAGAAATCAGCCCCAGCATTTT.

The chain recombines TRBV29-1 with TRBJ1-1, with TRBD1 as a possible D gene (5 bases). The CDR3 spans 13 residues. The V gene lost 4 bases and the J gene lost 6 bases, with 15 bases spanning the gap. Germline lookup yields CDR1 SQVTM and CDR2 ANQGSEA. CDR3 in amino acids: CSVAGAGRAEAFF. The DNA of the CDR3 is TGCAGCGTTGCTGGGGCGGGGAGGGCTGAAGCTTTCTTT.

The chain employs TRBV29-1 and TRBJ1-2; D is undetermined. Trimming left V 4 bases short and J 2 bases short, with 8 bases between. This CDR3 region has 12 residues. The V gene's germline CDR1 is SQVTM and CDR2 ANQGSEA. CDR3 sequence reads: CSVVSENYGYTF. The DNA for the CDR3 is TGCAGCGTTGTCTCCGAAAACTATGGCTACACCTTC.

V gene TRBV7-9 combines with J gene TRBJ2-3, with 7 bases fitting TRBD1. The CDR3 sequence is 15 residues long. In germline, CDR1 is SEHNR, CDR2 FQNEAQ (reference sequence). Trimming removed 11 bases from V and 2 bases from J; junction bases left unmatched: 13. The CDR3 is CAGWDRRGSTDTQYF. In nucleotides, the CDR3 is TGTGCCGGCTGGGACAGAAGGGGGTCCACAGATACGCAGTATTTT. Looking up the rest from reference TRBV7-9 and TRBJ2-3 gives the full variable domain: DTGVSQNPRHKITKRGQNVTFRCDPISEHNRLYWYRQTLGQGPEFLTYFQNEAQLEKSRLLSDRFSAERPKGSFSTLEIQRTEQGDSAMYLCAGWDRRGSTDTQYFGPGTRLTVL.

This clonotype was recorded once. This CDR3 is CAISPGTGFTDTQYF. In DNA, the CDR3 is TGTGCCATCAGTCCCGGGACAGGGTTCACAGATACGCAGTATTTT. The rearrangement links TRBV10-3 to TRBJ2-3; 9 bases are a match to TRBD1. J was trimmed by 2 bases and V by 5 bases; bases with no gene match: 5. Looked up from germline, CDR1 is ENHRY and CDR2 is SYGVKD. This CDR3 comprises 15 residues.

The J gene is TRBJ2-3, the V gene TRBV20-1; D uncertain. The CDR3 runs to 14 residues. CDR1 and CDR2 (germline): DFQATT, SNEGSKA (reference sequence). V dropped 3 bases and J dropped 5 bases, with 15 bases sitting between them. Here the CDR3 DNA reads TGCAGTGCTAGCGCCGGCTTGAGTGGAGATACGCAGTATTTT. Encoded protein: CSASAGLSGDTQYF.

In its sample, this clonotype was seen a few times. DNA for the CDR3: TGTGCCAGCCGACCGGGACAGGTTTCAGAGACCCAGTACTTC. This sequence encodes CASRPGQVSETQYF. V and J are TRBV27 and TRBJ2-5; 8 nucleotides match TRBD1. Trimming cost V 8 bases and J 4 bases; bases outside gene matches: 9. The CDR3 runs 14 residues. CDR1 is MNHEY, CDR2 SMNVEV, per germline (reference sequence).

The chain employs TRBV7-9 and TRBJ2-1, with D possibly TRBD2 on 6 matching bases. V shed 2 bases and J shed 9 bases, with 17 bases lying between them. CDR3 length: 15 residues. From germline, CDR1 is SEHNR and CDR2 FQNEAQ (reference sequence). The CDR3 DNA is TGTGCCAGCAGCTTACTCGCGGGGATAAGCGGTGAGCAGTTCTTC. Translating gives CASSLLAGISGEQFF.

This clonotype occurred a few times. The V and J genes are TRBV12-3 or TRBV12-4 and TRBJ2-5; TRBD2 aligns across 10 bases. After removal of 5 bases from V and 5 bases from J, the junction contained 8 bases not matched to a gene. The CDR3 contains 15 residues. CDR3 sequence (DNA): TGTGCCAGCAGTACCCCGGGACTAGCGTCGGAGACCCAGTACTTC. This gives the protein CASSTPGLASETQYF.

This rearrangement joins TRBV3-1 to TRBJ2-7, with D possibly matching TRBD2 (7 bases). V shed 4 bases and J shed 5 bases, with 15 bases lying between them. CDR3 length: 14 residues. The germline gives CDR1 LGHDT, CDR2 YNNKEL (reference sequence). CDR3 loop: CASSPRGGRDEQYF. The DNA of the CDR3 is TGTGCCAGCAGCCCCCGCGGGGGCCGGGACGAGCAGTACTTC.

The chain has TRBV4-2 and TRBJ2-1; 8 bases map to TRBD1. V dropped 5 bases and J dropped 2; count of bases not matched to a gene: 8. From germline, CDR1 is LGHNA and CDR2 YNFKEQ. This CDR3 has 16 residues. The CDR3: CASSIRTGSTYNEQFF. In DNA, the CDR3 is TGTGCCAGCAGCATACGGACAGGGTCGACCTACAATGAGCAGTTCTTC.

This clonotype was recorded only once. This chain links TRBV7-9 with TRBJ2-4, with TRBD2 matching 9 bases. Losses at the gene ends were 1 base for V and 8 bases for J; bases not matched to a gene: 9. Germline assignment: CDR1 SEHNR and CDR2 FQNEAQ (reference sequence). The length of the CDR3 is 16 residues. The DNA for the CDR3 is TGTGCCAGCAGCTTAGGATTAGCGGGGGATGGAGACATTCAGTACTTC. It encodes CASSLGLAGDGDIQYF.

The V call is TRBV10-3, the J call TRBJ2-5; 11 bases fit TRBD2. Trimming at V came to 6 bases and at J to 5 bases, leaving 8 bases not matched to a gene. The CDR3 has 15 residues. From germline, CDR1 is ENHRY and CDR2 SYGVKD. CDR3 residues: CAISISGRAGETQYF. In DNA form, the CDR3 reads TGTGCCATCAGCATTAGCGGGAGGGCCGGGGAGACCCAGTACTTC.

CDR3 nucleotides: TGCGCCAGCAGCCAGGCGGGGCCCTTCTCCTACGAGCAGTACTTC. This translates into CASSQAGPFSYEQYF. The chain is built from TRBV4-1 and TRBJ2-7; weak D call: TRBD2 (6 bases). V was trimmed by 3 bases and J by 0 bases, leaving 12 bases between them. The CDR3 loop spans 15 amino acids. Germline loops: CDR1 MGHRA, CDR2 YSYEKL.

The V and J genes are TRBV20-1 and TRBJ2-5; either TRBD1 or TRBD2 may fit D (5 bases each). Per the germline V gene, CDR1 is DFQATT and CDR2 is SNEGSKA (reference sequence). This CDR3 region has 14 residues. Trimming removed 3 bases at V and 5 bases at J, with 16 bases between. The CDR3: CSASPSVGRETQYF. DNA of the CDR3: TGCAGTGCTAGCCCGAGCGTGGGACGGGAGACCCAGTACTTC.

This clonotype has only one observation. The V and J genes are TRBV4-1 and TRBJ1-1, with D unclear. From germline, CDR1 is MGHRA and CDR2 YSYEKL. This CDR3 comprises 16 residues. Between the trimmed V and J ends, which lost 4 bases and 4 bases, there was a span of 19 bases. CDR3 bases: TGCGCCAGCAGCCGAAGCCCGACGGGGAGGGCCACTGAAGCTTTCTTT. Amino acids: CASSRSPTGRATEAFF.

The chain's CDR3 is CASSHCGEGSKRPQYF. CDR3 nucleotides: TGCGCCAGCAGCCATTGTGGGGAAGGAAGTAAGAGACCCCAGTACTTC. J is TRBJ2-7 and V is TRBV4-1; unclear D gene. The CDR3 consists of 16 residues. Germline V gives CDR1 MGHRA, CDR2 YSYEKL. Between the trimmed V and J ends, which lost 3 bases and 10 bases, there was a span of 25 bases.

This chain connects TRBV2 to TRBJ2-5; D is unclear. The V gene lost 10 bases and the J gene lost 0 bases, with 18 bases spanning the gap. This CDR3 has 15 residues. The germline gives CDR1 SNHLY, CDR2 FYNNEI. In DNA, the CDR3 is TGTGCCACTTCTTACGGACGGACGTACCAAGAGACCCAGTACTTC. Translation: CATSYGRTYQETQYF.

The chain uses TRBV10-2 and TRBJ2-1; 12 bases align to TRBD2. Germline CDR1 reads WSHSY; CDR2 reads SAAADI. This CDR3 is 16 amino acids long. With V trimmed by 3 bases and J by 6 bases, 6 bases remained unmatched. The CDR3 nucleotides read TGCGCCAGCAGTGACCCGGGACTAGCGGGTCGCAATGAGCAGTTCTTC. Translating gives CASSDPGLAGRNEQFF.

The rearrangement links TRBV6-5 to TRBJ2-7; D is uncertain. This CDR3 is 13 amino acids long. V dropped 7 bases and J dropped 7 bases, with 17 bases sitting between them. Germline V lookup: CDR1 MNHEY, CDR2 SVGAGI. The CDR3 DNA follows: TGTGCCAGCACCCCGACGACGCCTGGAGAGCAGTACTTC. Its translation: CASTPTTPGEQYF.

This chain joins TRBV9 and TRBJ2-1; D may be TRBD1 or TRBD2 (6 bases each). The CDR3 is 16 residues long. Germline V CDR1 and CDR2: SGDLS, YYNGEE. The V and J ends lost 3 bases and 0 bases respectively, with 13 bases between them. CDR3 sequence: CASSGNGGLSYNEQFF. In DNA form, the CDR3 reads TGTGCCAGCAGCGGGAATGGGGGGCTCTCCTACAATGAGCAGTTCTTC.

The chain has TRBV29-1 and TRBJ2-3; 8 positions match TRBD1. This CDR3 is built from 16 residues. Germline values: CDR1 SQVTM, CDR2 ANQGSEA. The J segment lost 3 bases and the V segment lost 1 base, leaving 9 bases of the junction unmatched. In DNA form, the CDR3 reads TGCAGCGTTGAAGGCAGGGGGCAGGGGCCGACAGATACGCAGTATTTT. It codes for CSVEGRGQGPTDTQYF.

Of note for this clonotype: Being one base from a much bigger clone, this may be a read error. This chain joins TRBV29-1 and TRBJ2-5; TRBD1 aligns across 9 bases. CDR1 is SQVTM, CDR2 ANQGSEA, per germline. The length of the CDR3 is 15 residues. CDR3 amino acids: CGVESQGARGETQYF. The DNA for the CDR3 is TGCGGCGTTGAGTCACAGGGGGCACGGGGGGAGACCCAGTACTTC.